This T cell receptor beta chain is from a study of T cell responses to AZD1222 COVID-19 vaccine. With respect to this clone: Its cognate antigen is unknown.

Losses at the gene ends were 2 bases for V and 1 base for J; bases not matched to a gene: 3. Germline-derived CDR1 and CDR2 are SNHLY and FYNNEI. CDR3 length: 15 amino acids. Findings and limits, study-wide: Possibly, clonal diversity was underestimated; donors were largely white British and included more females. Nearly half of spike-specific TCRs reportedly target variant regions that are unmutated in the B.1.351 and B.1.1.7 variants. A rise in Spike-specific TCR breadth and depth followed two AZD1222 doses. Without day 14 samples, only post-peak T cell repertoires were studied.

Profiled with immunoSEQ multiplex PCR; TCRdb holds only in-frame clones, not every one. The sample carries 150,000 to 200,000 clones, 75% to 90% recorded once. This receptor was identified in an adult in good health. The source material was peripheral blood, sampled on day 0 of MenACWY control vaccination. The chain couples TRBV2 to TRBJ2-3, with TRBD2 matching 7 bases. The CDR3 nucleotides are TGTGCCAGCAGTGAAACCCTAGCGGGCACAGATACGCAGTATTTT. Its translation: CASSETLAGTDTQYF.